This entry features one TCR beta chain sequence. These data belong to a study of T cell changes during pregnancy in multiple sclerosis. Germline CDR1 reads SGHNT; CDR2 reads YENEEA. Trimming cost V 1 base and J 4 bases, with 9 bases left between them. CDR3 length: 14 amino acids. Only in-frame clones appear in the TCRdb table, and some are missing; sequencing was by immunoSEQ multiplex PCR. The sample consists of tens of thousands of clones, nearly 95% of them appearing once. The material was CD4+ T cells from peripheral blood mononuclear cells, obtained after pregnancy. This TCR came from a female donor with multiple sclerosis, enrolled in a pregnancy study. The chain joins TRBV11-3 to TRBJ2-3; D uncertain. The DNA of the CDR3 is TGTGCCAGCAGCTTAGTATCAGGCGCAGATACGCAGTATTTT. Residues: CASSLVSGADTQYF.